Below, 17 T cell receptor beta chains from the same sample are listed, as sequenced in a study of human T cells and chemical hapten exposure. Specified time point: pre-sensitization, week 0. Noted treatment: therapeutic diphenylcyclopropenone sensitization with weekly scalp DPC. TCRdb ran MiXCR on the RACE reads and lists one entry per CDR3 protein. This sample yields around 260,000 distinct CDR3 sequences, of which 7.5% to 9% are seen a single time; 2.3% belongs to the top ten. The sample in question was whole blood, obtained in connection with sensitization to the hapten diphenylcyclopropenone (DPC). These receptors all stem from a woman aged 40 to 49 with alopecia areata. Some clones in this sample may be carry-over from other donors' samples.

The chain combines TRBV12-3 or TRBV12-4 with TRBJ2-1, with D unclear. The CDR3 is 15 residues long. V lost 3 bases and J 0 bases, leaving 9 bases between the germline ends. CDR3 DNA: TGTGCCAGCAGTTTGACTGTTGGCTCCTACAATGAGCAGTTCTTC. As protein: CASSLTVGSYNEQFF.

Only a few counts were recorded for this clonotype. CDR3 DNA sequence: TGTGCCAGCAGTTCCCTCAAGATTCCGCTGAAGAGCTACACCTTC. This encodes CASSSLKIPLKSYTF. This rearrangement joins TRBV6-5 to TRBJ1-2; no definite D call. This CDR3 contains 15 residues. Trimming took 4 bases from V and 9 from J, leaving 21 bases between them. Germline assignment: CDR1 MNHEY and CDR2 SVGAGI.

This clonotype was detected ten times or more. The gene calls are TRBV5-5 and TRBJ1-1; tentative D call: TRBD1 (5 bases). Trimming left V 4 bases short and J 5 bases short, with 15 bases between. Germline V gene data show CDR1 as SGHKS and CDR2 as YYEKEE (reference sequence). This CDR3 is built from 14 residues. The CDR3 nucleotides are TGTGCCAGCAGCCCCCCGGGGCGCTGGACTGAAGCTTTCTTT. Its protein is CASSPPGRWTEAFF.

The table lists this clonotype with many counts. V is TRBV28 and J is TRBJ2-7, with TRBD1 matching 7 bases. V was pared by 3 bases and J by 3 bases, with 2 bases of the junction left unmatched. This CDR3 is 13 amino acids long. The V gene's germline CDR1 is MDHEN and CDR2 SYDVKM. CDR3 bases: TGTGCCAGCAGTTTTGGACAGGACTACGAGCAGTACTTC. The encoded protein is CASSFGQDYEQYF. The whole variable domain, filled in from reference TRBV28 and TRBJ2-7, reads DVKVTQSSRYLVKRTGEKVFLECVQDMDHENMFWYRQDPGLGLRLIYFSYDVKMKEKGDIPEGYSVSREKKERFSLILESASTNQTSMYLCASSFGQDYEQYFGPGTRLTVT.

This clonotype was observed a few times. The rearrangement uses TRBV18 and TRBJ2-1; 9 bases map to TRBD1. The CDR3 loop spans 15 amino acids. Germline CDR1 KGHSH, CDR2 LQKENI. After removal of 5 bases from V and 7 bases from J, the junction contained 9 bases not matched to a gene. CDR3 bases: TGTGCCAGCTCAGCCGGGACAGGGAATTTGAATGAGCAGTTCTTC. Translated, it gives CASSAGTGNLNEQFF.

The chain links TRBV7-9 to TRBJ1-1; 7 nucleotides agree with TRBD1. The CDR3 loop spans 15 amino acids. Losses at the gene ends were 5 bases for V and 7 bases for J; bases not matched to a gene: 13. CDR1 is SEHNR, CDR2 FQNEAQ, per germline (reference sequence). DNA of the CDR3: TGTGCCAGCAGCCTAGGGGCCGGGAGGGACAGTGAAGCTTTCTTT. It codes for CASSLGAGRDSEAFF.

CDR3 sequence (DNA): TGCAGCGTCTCGGACGGAAGCTCCTACGAGCAGTACTTC. This sequence encodes CSVSDGSSYEQYF. The J gene is TRBJ2-7, the V gene TRBV29-1, with D unresolved. Deletions cut 6 bases from V and 0 bases from J, with 12 bases between. Germline lookup yields CDR1 SQVTM and CDR2 ANQGSEA. CDR3 length: 13 residues.

This clonotype was observed many times. The chain joins TRBV11-2 to TRBJ2-7; D is uncertain. Germline values: CDR1 SGHAT, CDR2 FQNNGV. The V and J ends lost 1 base and 0 bases respectively, with 7 bases between them. The CDR3 contains 14 residues. In nucleotides, the CDR3 is TGTGCCAGCAGCTTAGTCGCCGGCTCCTACGAGCAGTACTTC. This translates into CASSLVAGSYEQYF.

This clonotype occurred a few times. V usage is TRBV20-1 and J usage is TRBJ2-7; TRBD2 is a possible D gene (6 bases). CDR3 length: 14 residues. Germline CDR1 is DFQATT and CDR2 is SNEGSKA (reference sequence). Trimming shortened V by 6 bases and J by 0 bases, and 15 bases separated the two germline ends. In DNA, the CDR3 is TGCAGTGCCTCCGGGGGTTCCAGCTCCTACGAGCAGTACTTC. Its protein is CSASGGSSSYEQYF.

This clonotype was picked up a small number of times. The CDR3 DNA follows: TGTGCCAGCAGCCAACTTCCCGGGGGACAGGGCTCCGAGCAGTACTTC. This gives the protein CASSQLPGGQGSEQYF. V usage is TRBV4-2 and J usage is TRBJ2-7; TRBD1 agrees at 9 bases. The ends lost 2 bases at V and 6 bases at J; junction bases unmatched: 11. CDR3 length: 16 residues. Germline assignment: CDR1 LGHNA and CDR2 YNFKEQ.

The chain employs TRBV29-1 and TRBJ2-5; TRBD2 matches 9 bases. Losses at the gene ends were 2 bases for V and 3 bases for J; bases not matched to a gene: 7. Germline assignment: CDR1 SQVTM and CDR2 ANQGSEA. The CDR3 has 15 amino acids. CDR3 sequence (DNA): TGCAGCGTTGAACTAACAGCGGGAGGAGAAGAGACCCAGTACTTC. Translating it yields CSVELTAGGEETQYF.

The chain uses TRBV4-3 and TRBJ2-7; TRBD1 might be the D (6 bases). CDR1 LGHNA and CDR2 YSLEER come from the germline V gene. The V end lost 0 bases, the J end lost 0 bases, and 15 bases lay between the germline ends. This CDR3 has 17 residues. Here the CDR3 reads CASSQDWGPTYSYEQYF. The CDR3 DNA follows: TGCGCCAGCAGCCAAGATTGGGGGCCGACCTACTCCTACGAGCAGTACTTC.

This clonotype was counted only a few times. The chain combines TRBV6-2 or TRBV6-3 with TRBJ2-2; no clear D. CDR1 MNHEY and CDR2 SVGEGT come from the germline V gene. CDR3 length equals 14 residues. The germline V and J ends were trimmed by 7 bases and 2 bases, with 11 bases remaining between them. The CDR3 DNA sequence: TGTGCCAGCACCAGCTCCCCTAACACCGGGGAGCTGTTTTTT. Translated, it gives CASTSSPNTGELFF.

V gene TRBV24-1 combines with J gene TRBJ2-3; TRBD2 matches at 7 bases. This CDR3 has 15 amino acids. The junction had 6 bases not matched to a gene; V was cut back by 7 bases and J by 0 bases. Looked up from germline, CDR1 is KGHDR and CDR2 is SFDVKD. The CDR3 region is CATSGLAASTDTQYF. The CDR3 nucleotides read TGTGCCACCAGCGGGCTAGCGGCTAGCACAGATACGCAGTATTTT.

The J gene is TRBJ1-4, the V gene TRBV7-9, with D possibly being TRBD1 (6 bases). Germline CDR1 SEHNR, CDR2 FQNEAQ (reference sequence). Trimming left V 2 bases short and J 6 bases short, with 13 bases between. The CDR3 has 15 residues. The CDR3 coding sequence is TGTGCCAGCAGCTTAATTGCGGCAGGGGATGAAAAACTGTTTTTT. Translating gives CASSLIAAGDEKLFF. The variable domain in full, completed from reference TRBV7-9 and TRBJ1-4, reads DTGVSQNPRHKITKRGQNVTFRCDPISEHNRLYWYRQTLGQGPEFLTYFQNEAQLEKSRLLSDRFSAERPKGSFSTLEIQRTEQGDSAMYLCASSLIAAGDEKLFFGSGTQLSVL.

This clonotype was detected only a few times. The V gene is TRBV7-2, the J gene TRBJ2-7; TRBD2 matches at 10 bases. CDR1 and CDR2 (germline): SGHTA, FQGNSA. This CDR3 is built from 16 residues. V shed 0 bases, J shed 3 bases, and the junction held 5 bases outside the gene matches. CDR3: CASSLALASGSYEQYF. The CDR3, as DNA: TGTGCCAGCAGCTTAGCGTTGGCTAGCGGGAGCTACGAGCAGTACTTC.

As for this clonotype: One end of the junction varies from germline; a read error may be responsible. J is TRBJ2-2 and V is TRBV20-1, with a possible D match to TRBD2 (5 bases). The CDR3 covers 15 residues. The germline V gene has CDR1 DFQATT and CDR2 SNEGSKA (reference sequence). The CDR3 DNA reads TGCAGTGCTGGGAGAACTAGGTTAAACACCGGGGAGCCGTTTTTT. Protein sequence: CSAGRTRLNTGEPFF.